Detailed here is one T cell receptor (beta chain). Reverse transcribed after extraction, RNA yielded cDNA as the sequencing template. Produced via immunoSEQ multiplex PCR; TCRdb's table is partial and in-frame only. In the table there are about 150,000 clones, 75% to 90% of which are singletons. The sample is drawn from a study of CD8+ T cells in alopecia areata. This receptor was identified in a human donor with alopecia areata. The sequencing used CD8+ T cells sorted from blood, collected at week 0.

CDR3 DNA sequence: TGTGCCAGCAGCCTACCGGGACTTTACTCCAATGAGCAGTTCTTC. It translates to CASSLPGLYSNEQFF. This chain connects TRBV6-6 to TRBJ2-1, with a possible D match to TRBD2 (6 bases). The V gene's germline CDR1 is MNHNY and CDR2 SVGAGI (reference sequence). The CDR3 covers 15 residues. Trimming stripped 6 bases from V and 6 bases from J, with 18 bases between.